This T cell receptor beta chain was observed in a study of blood T cell repertoires in COVID-19. Original methodology: Quantification of nucleated cells was approximated via reference gene primer amplification. Clones were read by immunoSEQ multiplex PCR, and TCRdb kept only the in-frame ones, dropping some. The V and J calls and clone size are taken from that table; D and trimming were inferred from the DNA. Of roughly 300,000 clones listed, 87% are singletons. The participants were between about 18 and 90 years old and came from 24 US areas. The study assigned cohorts using participant-reported clinical history. Donors in Cohort 3 counted as recovered after two negative PCRs, clearance, or symptom resolution. The ends were cut back, 4 bases at V and 1 base at J, with 7 bases in the middle. The CDR3 consists of 13 residues. CDR1 is SGHDN and CDR2 is FVKESK in the germline V gene.

This chain uses TRBV14 with TRBJ2-5; the D gene is possibly TRBD2 (6 bases). The sequencing sample was made of PBMCs or T cells enriched from blood (not recorded which). The clonotype originates from a young woman who had recovered from COVID-19. This CDR3 reads CASSRGVQETQYF. CDR3 nucleotide sequence: TGTGCCAGCAGCCGGGGGGTCCAAGAGACCCAGTACTTC.